Below, one T cell receptor beta chain is given with its context. Germline V lookup: CDR1 KGHSH, CDR2 LQKENI. V dropped 3 bases and J dropped 4; count of bases not matched to a gene: 7. This CDR3 has 15 residues. The method was immunoSEQ multiplex PCR; TCRdb's version includes in-frame clones alone and lacks a portion of them. The sample has nearly 35,000 clones, roughly 80% seen once; the top ten hold roughly 7.3%. These data belong to a study of blood T cell repertoires in COVID-19. Study-level information: COVID-19 samples from acute and convalescent phases originated in the United States, Italy and Spain. T cells, B-cell-depleted T cells, or PBMCs supplied cDNA or gDNA.

The TCR comes from a woman aged 55-70 years with acute or convalescent COVID-19. What was sequenced was peripheral blood. This chain links TRBV18 with TRBJ1-2, with TRBD1 matching 8 bases. The CDR3 nucleotides are TGTGCCAGCTCACCCTATGAGGGACAGGCCTATGGCTACACCTTC. This translates into CASSPYEGQAYGYTF.